The next 24 T cell receptor beta chains were all read from a single sample in a study of control samples from healthy donors and cancer patients. Sequencing was performed with immunoSEQ multiplex PCR; in TCRdb, only in-frame clones are kept and a portion is missing. The table lists 400,000 to 500,000 clones, 80% to 95% of them singletons, with more than 6% in the top ten. Sequencing was done on a sample of PBMCs. The origin of the receptors is a man in his forties with head and neck cancer.

CDR3 loop: CASSLGGGEDTEAFF. CDR3 in DNA: TGCGCCAGCAGCTTGGGGGGAGGAGAGGACACTGAAGCTTTCTTT. The chain links TRBV5-1 to TRBJ1-1; D uncertain. Looked up from germline, CDR1 is SGHRS and CDR2 is YFSETQ. The CDR3 spans 15 residues. The V gene lost 0 bases and the J gene lost 3 bases, with 12 bases spanning the gap.

This chain connects TRBV19 to TRBJ1-2; the D gene is possibly TRBD1 (6 bases). Germline assignment: CDR1 LNHDA and CDR2 SQIVND (reference sequence). The CDR3 is 13 residues long. The germline V and J ends were trimmed by 5 bases and 7 bases, with 14 bases remaining between them. CDR3 protein: CASSPKGGVGYTF. As DNA, the CDR3 is TGTGCCAGTAGTCCCAAAGGGGGAGTTGGCTACACCTTC.

This chain links TRBV5-4 with TRBJ2-5; 11 nucleotides match TRBD2. V lost 4 bases and J lost 0; bases outside the gene matches: 8. The germline V gene has CDR1 SGHNT and CDR2 YYREEE (reference sequence). The CDR3 is 17 residues long. This CDR3 reads CASSQGLAEPYQETQYF. The CDR3, as DNA: TGTGCCAGCAGCCAGGGACTAGCGGAGCCGTACCAAGAGACCCAGTACTTC.

V and J are TRBV28 and TRBJ2-1; no definite D call. V dropped 3 bases and J dropped 3 bases, with 9 bases sitting between them. Germline V gene lookup returns CDR1 MDHEN and CDR2 SYDVKM. CDR3 length: 14 residues. The DNA for the CDR3 is TGTGCCAGCAGTTTCTTGAGACTCTACAATGAGCAGTTCTTC. Translating it yields CASSFLRLYNEQFF.

This chain links TRBV9 with TRBJ2-5; D might be TRBD1 (5 bases). V was shortened by 0 bases and J by 5 bases, with 14 bases between the two germline ends. Germline V CDR1 and CDR2: SGDLS, YYNGEE. The CDR3 consists of 15 residues. The DNA for the CDR3 is TGTGCCAGCAGCGTAGGCCAGGGTAATTCGGAGACCCAGTACTTC. Protein product: CASSVGQGNSETQYF.

This clone was found once. The chain uses TRBV5-4 and TRBJ2-3; D remains unclear. This CDR3 contains 16 residues. Deletions cut 0 bases from V and 0 bases from J, with 11 bases between. Germline CDR1 reads SGHNT; CDR2 reads YYREEE (reference sequence). The CDR3 nucleotides are TGTGCCAGCAGCTTGGGCACCATATCTAGCACAGATACGCAGTATTTT. Amino acid sequence: CASSLGTISSTDTQYF.

The rearrangement links TRBV5-1 to TRBJ1-2, with a weak D call TRBD1 (6 bases). Trimming stripped 5 bases from V and 8 bases from J, with 13 bases between. The CDR3 covers 12 residues. Germline V gene data show CDR1 as SGHRS and CDR2 as YFSETQ. The CDR3 here is CASSPDRRGYTF. The CDR3 bases are TGCGCCAGCAGTCCTGACAGGCGGGGCTACACCTTC. Full variable domain (remainder filled in from reference TRBV5-1 and TRBJ1-2): KAGVTQTPRYLIKTRGQQVTLSCSPISGHRSVSWYQQTPGQGLQFLFEYFSETQRNKGNFPGRFSGRQFSNSRSEMNVSTLELGDSALYLCASSPDRRGYTFGSGTRLTVV.

The V and J genes are TRBV29-1 and TRBJ2-3, with a weak D call TRBD1 (5 bases). The germline gives CDR1 SQVTM, CDR2 ANQGSEA. The CDR3 sequence is 14 residues long. V lost 6 bases, J lost 0 bases, and 13 bases lay in between. The CDR3 DNA reads TGCAGCGTCCAGGGTACGTCTAGCACAGATACGCAGTATTTT. Translated: CSVQGTSSTDTQYF.

The chain has TRBV18 and TRBJ2-7, with D possibly matching TRBD1 (6 bases). This CDR3 has 15 amino acids. V lost 3 bases to trimming and J lost 1 base, with 13 bases between them. Germline V gene data show CDR1 as KGHSH and CDR2 as LQKENI. The CDR3 DNA reads as TGTGCCAGCTCACCGTCCGGGACATCTTCCTACGAGCAGTACTTC. Its protein product is CASSPSGTSSYEQYF.

The genes are TRBV21-1 and TRBJ2-4; TRBD1 was called by the table and not checked on the DNA. TRBV21-1 is a documented pseudogene. The CDR3 consists of 18 residues. The CDR3 region has the DNA TGTGCCAGCAGCAAAGAGGGACAGGGGGTCTTCGCCAAAAACATTCAGTACTTC. Its translation: CASSKEGQGVFAKNIQYF.

This clone was found once. This chain connects TRBV9 to TRBJ1-1; D unclear. The V gene lost 4 bases and the J gene lost 1 base, with 5 bases spanning the gap. Germline CDR1 SGDLS, CDR2 YYNGEE. This CDR3 is 12 amino acids long. CDR3 nucleotide sequence: TGTGCCAGCAGCAGAGAGAACACTGAAGCTTTCTTT. This translates into CASSRENTEAFF.

This chain uses TRBV28 with TRBJ2-7; TRBD1 aligns across 7 bases. The CDR3 is 13 residues long. V trimming: 7 bases; J trimming: 4 bases; junction bases outside the gene matches: 7. Germline CDR1 MDHEN, CDR2 SYDVKM. The CDR3: CASIHTGEYEQYF. Here the CDR3 DNA reads TGTGCCAGCATCCACACAGGGGAGTACGAGCAGTACTTC.

The chain links TRBV5-1 to TRBJ2-1; 13 nucleotides match TRBD2. This CDR3 contains 18 residues. J lost 3 bases, V lost 2 bases, and 8 bases had no gene match. Germline V gives CDR1 SGHRS, CDR2 YFSETQ. CDR3 DNA sequence: TGCGCCAGCAGCTTTTACAGGACTAGCGGGGGCCTCTACAATGAGCAGTTCTTC. Translating it yields CASSFYRTSGGLYNEQFF.

V gene TRBV7-9 combines with J gene TRBJ2-3; tentative D call: TRBD2 (6 bases). This CDR3 has 16 residues. CDR1 is SEHNR, CDR2 FQNEAQ, per germline (reference sequence). The V end was cut by 5 bases, the J end by 4 bases, with 19 bases between. CDR3: CASSAGLASGADTQYF. In nucleotides, the CDR3 is TGTGCCAGCAGCGCCGGTCTAGCGTCGGGGGCAGATACGCAGTATTTT.

The chain combines TRBV28 with TRBJ1-6; no clear D gene. The CDR3 spans 14 residues. Germline CDR1 MDHEN, CDR2 SYDVKM. Trimming shortened V by 5 bases and J by 10 bases, and 15 bases separated the two germline ends. CDR3: CASSRDLGTSPLHF. The CDR3 DNA reads as TGTGCCAGCAGTCGAGATCTTGGTACATCACCCCTCCACTTT. The whole variable domain, remainder taken from reference TRBV28 and TRBJ1-6, is DVKVTQSSRYLVKRTGEKVFLECVQDMDHENMFWYRQDPGLGLRLIYFSYDVKMKEKGDIPEGYSVSREKKERFSLILESASTNQTSMYLCASSRDLGTSPLHFGNGTRLTVT.

The gene calls are TRBV9 and TRBJ2-3, with 8 bases identical to TRBD1. Trimming at V came to 2 bases and at J to 6 bases, leaving 2 bases not matched to a gene. Germline V CDR1 and CDR2: SGDLS, YYNGEE. This CDR3 comprises 13 residues. CDR3 bases: TGTGCCAGCAGCGTCAACAGGGGGGATACGCAGTATTTT. It translates to CASSVNRGDTQYF.

As for this clone: This CDR3 is also generated by other DNA sequences in the sample. This sequence joins TRBV12-3 or TRBV12-4 and TRBJ1-6; D unclear. V was pared by 3 bases and J by 7 bases, with 4 bases between. The CDR3 length is 12 residues. The CDR3 DNA is TGTGCCAGCAGTTTCGGGAATTCACCCCTCCACTTT. The encoded protein is CASSFGNSPLHF.

This clone was picked up one time. The V call is TRBV6-2 or TRBV6-3, the J call TRBJ1-5; tentative D call: TRBD1 (6 bases). The CDR3 has 14 amino acids. Germline CDR1 reads MNHEY; CDR2 reads SVGEGT. V lost 2 bases to trimming and J lost 4 bases, with 9 bases between them. The CDR3 nucleotides read TGTGCCAGCAGTTACAGGGGGTGGAATCAGCCCCAGCATTTT. Translation gives CASSYRGWNQPQHF.

The chain combines TRBV12-5 with TRBJ1-3; tentatively, D is TRBD1 (6 bases). The CDR3 extends over 13 amino acids. V lost 9 bases and J 1 base, leaving 10 bases between the germline ends. Germline V gene data show CDR1 as LGHNT and CDR2 as FRNRAP. CDR3 DNA sequence: TGTGCTAGCAGGGGTGGGTCTGGAAACACCATATATTTT. Encoded protein: CASRGGSGNTIYF.

This sequence joins TRBV30 and TRBJ2-5, with TRBD2 as a possible D gene (6 bases). Trimming pared 1 base from V and 2 bases from J, leaving 17 bases between. The CDR3 is made up of 16 amino acids. Germline V gene sequence: CDR1 GTSNPN, CDR2 SVGIG (reference sequence). The CDR3: CAWSGVGRGKQETQYF. The CDR3 nucleotides are TGTGCCTGGAGTGGGGTCGGGAGAGGGAAACAAGAGACCCAGTACTTC.

As DNA, the CDR3 is TGTGCCAGCAGCAGCTTAGCTAGGGCAGCAGAGCAGTTCTTC. Its protein is CASSSLARAAEQFF. The V and J genes are TRBV11-2 and TRBJ2-1; D ambiguous. Trimming left V 5 bases short and J 10 bases short, with 18 bases between. The CDR3 totals 14 residues. Germline V gives CDR1 SGHAT, CDR2 FQNNGV.

This chain uses TRBV19 with TRBJ1-5, with no clear D. CDR3 size: 12 residues. Germline V gene lookup returns CDR1 LNHDA and CDR2 SQIVND (reference sequence). CDR3 amino acids: CAAGIANQPQHF. DNA for the CDR3: TGTGCTGCTGGCATAGCCAATCAGCCCCAGCATTTT.

The chain employs TRBV18 and TRBJ2-4; TRBD2 might be the D (5 bases). The CDR3 is made up of 14 amino acids. Germline V CDR1 and CDR2: KGHSH, LQKENI. Trimming pared 3 bases from V and 7 bases from J, leaving 13 bases between. CDR3: CASSPDAEGNIQYF. Here the CDR3 DNA reads TGTGCCAGCTCACCCGACGCTGAGGGCAACATTCAGTACTTC.

The V call is TRBV11-2, the J call TRBJ2-7, with D perhaps TRBD1 (5 bases). The CDR3 spans 15 residues. Germline CDR1 SGHAT, CDR2 FQNNGV. V lost 1 base and J lost 3, with 13 bases in between. CDR3 sequence: CASSLGRQIIYEQYF. Written as DNA, the CDR3 is TGTGCCAGCAGCTTAGGAAGACAGATTATCTACGAGCAGTACTTC.